This T cell receptor (beta chain) derives from a study of cytomegalovirus exposure and HLA in healthy donors. This CDR3 is built from 15 residues. In germline, CDR1 is MNHEY, CDR2 SMNVEV (reference sequence). The junction had 9 bases not matched to a gene; V was cut back by 5 bases and J by 2 bases. In the PCR, 60 Vbeta and 13 Jbeta primers were used. Assay: immunoSEQ multiplex PCR; the TCRdb copy retains only in-frame clones and omits some. The table shows about 140,000 clones, with over 65% occurring only once. About this clone: What it binds is unknown.

Donors likely had unrecorded immune exposures despite being nominally healthy when sampled. Study conclusions and caveats: Reported performance of the classifier showed diagnosis of cytomegalovirus status with high specificity and sensitivity. The authors enumerated under 200 TCR beta chains as linked to cytomegalovirus.

The chain carries TRBV27 and TRBJ2-7; TRBD2 agrees at 7 bases. The receptor comes from a female donor in good health and CMV-seronegative. The sequencing sample was made of PBMCs. CDR3 nucleotide sequence: TGTGCCAGCAGTACCACCCGGGGGGACCCCTACGAGCAGTACTTC. It encodes CASSTTRGDPYEQYF.